The source of this TCR beta chain is a study of CD8+ T cells in alopecia areata. Study details: Severity was scored as percentage of affected scalp area in treated patients. The study's findings and limits: Expanded CD8+ clones among the top 100, as well as scalp clonality, were significantly decreased by tofacitinib.

About this clone: Antigen: not known.

After isolation, RNA underwent reverse transcription to generate cDNA as the sequencing template. Only in-frame clones appear in the TCRdb table, and some are missing; sequencing was by immunoSEQ multiplex PCR. The sample shows around 120,000 clones, 50% to 55% of them seen only once. The treatment here: oral pan-JAK inhibitor, 5-10 mg twice daily. The sequence was obtained from a human donor with alopecia areata. The material was CD4+ T cells sorted from blood, obtained at week 4, from a patient treated with tofacitinib.

CDR3 residues: CSVLGRRSSGANVLTF. CDR3 DNA sequence: TGCAGCGTCCTGGGACGCCGGTCGAGTGGGGCCAACGTCCTGACTTTC. The chain links TRBV29-1 to TRBJ2-6; perhaps D is TRBD1 or TRBD2 (5 bases each). Per germline, CDR1 SQVTM and CDR2 ANQGSEA. The CDR3 consists of 16 residues. V lost 6 bases and J 3 bases, leaving 18 bases between the germline ends.